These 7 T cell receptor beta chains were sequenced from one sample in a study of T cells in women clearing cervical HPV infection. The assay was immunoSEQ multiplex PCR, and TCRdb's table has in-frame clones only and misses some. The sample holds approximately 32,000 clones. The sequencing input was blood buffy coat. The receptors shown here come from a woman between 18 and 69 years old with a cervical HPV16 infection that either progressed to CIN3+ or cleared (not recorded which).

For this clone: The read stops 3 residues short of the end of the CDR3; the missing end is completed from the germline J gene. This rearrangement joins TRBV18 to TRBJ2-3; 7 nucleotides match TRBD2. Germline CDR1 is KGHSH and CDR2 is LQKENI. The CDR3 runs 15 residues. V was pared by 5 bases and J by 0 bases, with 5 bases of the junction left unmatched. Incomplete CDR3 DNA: TGTGCCAGCTCATCACAGCGGGGCAGCACAGATACG. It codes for CASSSQRGSTDT. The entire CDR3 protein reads CASSSQRGSTDTQYF.

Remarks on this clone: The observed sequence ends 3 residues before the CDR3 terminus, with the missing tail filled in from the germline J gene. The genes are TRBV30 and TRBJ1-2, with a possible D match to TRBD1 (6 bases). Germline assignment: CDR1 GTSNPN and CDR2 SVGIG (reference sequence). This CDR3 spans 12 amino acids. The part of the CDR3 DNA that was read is TGTGCCTGGAGTGTGAACTCTCAGGGG. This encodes CAWSVNSQG. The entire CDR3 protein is CAWSVNSQGYTF.

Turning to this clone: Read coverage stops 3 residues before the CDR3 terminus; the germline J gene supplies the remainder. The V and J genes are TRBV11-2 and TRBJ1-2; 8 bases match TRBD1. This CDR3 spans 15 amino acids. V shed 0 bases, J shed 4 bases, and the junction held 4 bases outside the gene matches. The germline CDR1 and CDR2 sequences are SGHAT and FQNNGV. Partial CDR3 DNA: TGTGCCAGCAGCTTAGAGGACAGGGACCTCTATGGC. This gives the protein CASSLEDRDLYG. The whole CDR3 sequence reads CASSLEDRDLYGYTF.

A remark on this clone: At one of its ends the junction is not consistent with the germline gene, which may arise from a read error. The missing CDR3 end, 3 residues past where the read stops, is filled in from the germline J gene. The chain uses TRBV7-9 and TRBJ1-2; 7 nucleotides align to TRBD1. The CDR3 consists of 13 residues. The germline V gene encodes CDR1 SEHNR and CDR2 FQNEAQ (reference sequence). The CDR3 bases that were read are TGTGCCAGCAAGAAAGGGACAGACTATGTC. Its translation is CASKKGTDYV. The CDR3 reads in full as CASKKGTDYVYTF.

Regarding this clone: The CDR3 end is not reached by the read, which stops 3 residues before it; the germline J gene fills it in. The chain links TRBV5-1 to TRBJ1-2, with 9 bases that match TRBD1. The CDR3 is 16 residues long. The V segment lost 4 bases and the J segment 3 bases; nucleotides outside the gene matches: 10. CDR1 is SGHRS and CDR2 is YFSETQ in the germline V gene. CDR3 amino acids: CASSPAPGQGYYGYTF. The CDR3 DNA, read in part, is TGCGCCAGCAGCCCCGCCCCGGGACAGGGCTACTATGGC.

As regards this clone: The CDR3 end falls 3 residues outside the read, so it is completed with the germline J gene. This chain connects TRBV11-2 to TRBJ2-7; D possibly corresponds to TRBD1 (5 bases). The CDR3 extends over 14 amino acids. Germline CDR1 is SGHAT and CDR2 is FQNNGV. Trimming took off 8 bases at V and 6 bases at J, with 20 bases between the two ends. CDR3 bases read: TGTGCCAGCGATTATCTAGGGGCAATGGGCGAG. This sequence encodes CASDYLGAMGE. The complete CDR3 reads CASDYLGAMGEQYF.

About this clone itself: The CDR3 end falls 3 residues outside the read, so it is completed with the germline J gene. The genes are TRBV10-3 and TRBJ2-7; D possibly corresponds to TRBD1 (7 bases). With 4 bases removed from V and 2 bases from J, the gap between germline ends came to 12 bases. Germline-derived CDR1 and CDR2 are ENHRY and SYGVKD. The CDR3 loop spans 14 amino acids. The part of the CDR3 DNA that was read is TGTGCCATCAGTGGGAGGGACAGTACCTACGAG. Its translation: CAISGRDSTYE. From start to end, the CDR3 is CAISGRDSTYEQYF.